Described below is a single TCR beta chain sequence and its context. TCRdb passed the reads through MiXCR, listing each CDR3 protein once. Of roughly 500,000 distinct CDR3 sequences in the sample, approximately 17% are singletons; the top ten hold 20% to 30%. This sample stems from a study of T cell repertoires in cytomegalovirus infection. Study-wide context: Both a matching HLA type and CMV infection were indicated by public TCR beta signatures.

Germline V CDR1 and CDR2: LNHDA, SQIVND (reference sequence). This CDR3 has 16 residues. The V end lost 3 bases, the J end lost 0 bases, and 11 bases lay between the germline ends. The sample was CD8+ T cells from PBMCs. The source is a human donor in good health (CMV status not recorded). Some clones in this sample may be carry-over from other donors' samples. The chain has TRBV19 and TRBJ1-4, with D hard to call. CDR3 nucleotide sequence: TGTGCCAGTAGTATCCGCGGCCCCGCAACTAATGAAAAACTGTTTTTT. Protein product: CASSIRGPATNEKLFF.